The source of this T cell receptor (beta chain) is a study of identical twins. TCRdb redid the calling of the 5' RACE reads with MiXCR, one entry per CDR3 protein. The data contain about 240,000 distinct CDR3 sequences, 6% to 8% of them singletons. Trimming cost V 8 bases and J 0 bases, with 23 bases left between them. The CDR3 is 17 amino acids. Per germline, CDR1 SGHVS and CDR2 FQNEAQ. Study-level findings and limits: Beta out-of-frame sequences displayed a weaker excess of sharing between twins. Models predicted too little out-of-frame TCR alpha sharing in monozygotic twins. Abundant beta clonotypes from cord blood had fewer insertions, unlike memory repertoires, which showed none.

This clonotype has more than one count but fewer than ten. Antigen: not known. Every one of the donors was a healthy Caucasian. The sample was also linked to a second study, of yellow fever vaccine responses in identical twins.

The chain employs TRBV7-8 and TRBJ2-7, with D possibly TRBD1 on 6 matching bases. The sequence was obtained from a woman younger than 35 in good health. The sequencing input was CD8+ T cells sorted from blood. The CDR3 DNA reads as TGTGCCAGCTCCTACCCCCCCACAGGGCCGAGCTCCTACGAGCAGTACTTC. Translated: CASSYPPTGPSSYEQYF.